A selection of T cell receptor beta chains follows, all from one sample in a study of T cell responses to AZD1222 COVID-19 vaccine. Clones were read by immunoSEQ multiplex PCR, and TCRdb kept only the in-frame ones, dropping some. Of about 150,000 clones listed, 92% were seen once; the top ten hold less than 2.5%. The sample was peripheral blood, taken on day 0 of AZD1222 vaccination. The receptor set was obtained from an adult in good health. CDR3s include the opening cysteine and the closing phenylalanine or tryptophan. The D gene is left open where the match is weak. A clone size is listed for some rows: how often the clone was seen (once, few, many), or a class if it is expanded.

size,D,J,V,CDR3,DNA
.,.,TRBJ1-1,TRBV28,CASSKTGRRAFF,TGTGCCAGCTCTAAAACAGGCCGCCGGGCTTTCTTT
.,TRBD2,TRBJ2-5,TRBV6-5,CASRGAGGGQETQYF,TGTGCCAGCAGGGGGGCTGGCGGGGGGCAAGAGACCCAGTACTTC
.,.,TRBJ2-3,TRBV12-3/TRBV12-4,CASSGGGDTQYF,TGTGCCAGCAGTGGGGGAGGAGATACGCAGTATTTT
.,.,TRBJ2-5,TRBV6-5,CASSYSTGNIQETQYF,TGTGCCAGCAGTTACTCGACTGGGAACATCCAAGAGACCCAGTACTTC
.,.,TRBJ2-1,TRBV6-4,CASSDSSEGNEQFF,TGTGCCAGCAGTGACTCTTCAGAGGGGAATGAGCAGTTCTTC
.,.,TRBJ1-2,TRBV19,CASQGYGYGYTF,TGTGCCAGCCAGGGCTACGGCTATGGCTACACCTTC
once,.,TRBJ2-5,TRBV5-4,CASSSQFQETQYF,TGTGCCAGCAGCAGTCAGTTCCAAGAGACCCAGTACTTC
.,.,TRBJ1-1,TRBV6-5,CASSTLGGDTEAFF,TGTGCCAGCAGCACCCTTGGGGGGGACACTGAAGCTTTCTTT
.,TRBD1,TRBJ1-3,TRBV5-1,CASSLSGGSGNTIYF,TGCGCCAGCAGCTTGTCAGGGGGTTCTGGAAACACCATATATTTT
.,TRBD2,TRBJ2-1,TRBV5-1,CASSLASGSREQFF,TGCGCCAGCAGCTTGGCTAGCGGGAGCAGAGAGCAGTTCTTC